This TCR beta chain was profiled in a study of blood T cell repertoires in COVID-19. Clones were sequenced by immunoSEQ multiplex PCR, and TCRdb holds only the in-frame ones, with some missing. The profile shows a few hundred thousand clones, more than 75% of them singletons. The CDR3 length is 14 residues. In germline, CDR1 is SGHDN, CDR2 FVKESK. Losses at the gene ends were 1 base for V and 6 bases for J; bases not matched to a gene: 5. The TCR originated in a woman between 18 and 29 years old who had recovered from COVID-19. The genes are TRBV14 and TRBJ1-2, with 7 bases aligning to TRBD1. Sequencing was done on a sample of PBMCs or T cells enriched from blood (not recorded which). The CDR3 region is CASSQVEGADGYTF. CDR3 bases: TGTGCCAGCAGCCAAGTAGAGGGGGCAGATGGCTACACCTTC.